What follows describes a single T cell receptor beta chain. The antigen remains unidentified. These data are taken from a study of a mutant IDH1 vaccine in newly diagnosed glioma. Overall study context: Earlier treatment was radiotherapy, temozolomide, or both, with most getting both.

Time point reported: week 23, last vaccination. Every single dose of the vaccine, 300 ug of mutant IDH1 20-mer peptide, came with topical imiquimod. In every donor, the tumor was a new WHO grade 3 or 4 IDH1-mutant, ATRX-lost astrocytoma. The data were produced by immunoSEQ multiplex PCR, yet TCRdb's version contains in-frame clones alone and is incomplete. This sample yields 25,000 to 35,000 clones, of which approximately 88% are seen a single time; approximately 2.3% belongs to the top ten. The ends were cut back, 5 bases at V and 6 bases at J, with 16 bases in the middle. CDR3 length: 14 amino acids. Germline V lookup: CDR1 MNHNS, CDR2 SASEGT.

The sequencing used PBMCs, collected from a glioma patient whose treatment included an IDH1 peptide vaccine. The source of this sequence is a man aged 35 to 55 with glioma. The chain has TRBV6-1 and TRBJ1-1; tentative D call: TRBD1 (6 bases). The CDR3 protein is CASSPRGGEAEAFF. In DNA, the CDR3 is TGTGCCAGCAGTCCCCGAGGGGGTGAGGCTGAAGCTTTCTTT.